This T cell receptor beta chain was found in a study of shared clonotypes between healthy human individuals. This table comes from immunoSEQ multiplex PCR, and its TCRdb copy is limited to in-frame clones, with some not included. The sample carries over a million clones, 70% to 80% recorded once. Subsets obtained from CD4+ cells comprised CD45RA+ naive and CD45RA-negative memory cells. The CDR3 loop spans 15 amino acids. The germline V and J ends were trimmed by 4 bases and 6 bases, with 17 bases remaining between them. Germline values: CDR1 SGHRS, CDR2 YFSETQ. The sequence was obtained from a young man in good health. Some clones in this sample may be carry-over from other donors' samples. The gene calls are TRBV5-1 and TRBJ1-5, with D possibly TRBD1 on 5 matching bases. The sequenced sample was memory CD4+ T cells from PBMCs. Subset defined: CD45RA-negative fraction. As DNA, the CDR3 is TGCGCCAGCAGCACAACAGGAGCTACGGGTCAGCCCCAGCATTTT. It specifies CASSTTGATGQPQHF.